Shown below are 30 T cell receptor beta chains from a single sample sequenced in a study of T cells after yellow fever vaccination. A single record per CDR3 protein comes from TCRdb applying MiXCR to the 5' RACE reads. The sample has 200,000 to 250,000 distinct CDR3 sequences, 6% to 7.5% seen once. This specimen was CD4+ T cells sorted from PBMCs, taken 15 days after the yellow fever booster vaccination. Source of these receptors: a man aged 30-40 years who received the YFV17D yellow fever vaccine.

The sample holds many counts of this clonotype. The chain links TRBV7-8 to TRBJ1-1, with TRBD1 matching 8 bases. Germline V gene lookup returns CDR1 SGHVS and CDR2 FQNEAQ. J lost 11 bases, V lost 5 bases, and 13 bases had no gene match. CDR3 length: 14 amino acids. CDR3 in amino acids: CASSVDRVPNRAFF. In DNA, the CDR3 is TGTGCCAGCAGCGTGGACAGGGTTCCTAATCGGGCTTTCTTT.

This clonotype came up a few times. The rearrangement links TRBV5-1 to TRBJ2-1; possible D gene TRBD2, 6 bases. Trimming stripped 4 bases from V and 3 bases from J, with 14 bases between. The CDR3 sequence is 15 residues long. Germline V gene data show CDR1 as SGHRS and CDR2 as YFSETQ. The CDR3 region is CASSEGLTRYNEQFF. The CDR3 DNA follows: TGCGCCAGCAGCGAGGGACTGACCCGCTACAATGAGCAGTTCTTC. Drawing the rest from reference TRBV5-1 and TRBJ2-1, the complete variable domain is KAGVTQTPRYLIKTRGQQVTLSCSPISGHRSVSWYQQTPGQGLQFLFEYFSETQRNKGNFPGRFSGRQFSNSRSEMNVSTLELGDSALYLCASSEGLTRYNEQFFGPGTRLTVL.

V usage is TRBV7-2 and J usage is TRBJ2-7; 7 bases align to TRBD1. Germline V CDR1 and CDR2: SGHTA, FQGNSA. V lost 1 base, J lost 6 bases, and 6 bases stayed unmatched. The CDR3 covers 14 residues. As DNA, the CDR3 is TGTGCCAGCAGCTTAGGCAGGGGGATTTTCGAGCAGTACTTC. Protein sequence: CASSLGRGIFEQYF.

This clonotype was observed a handful of times. The chain has TRBV3-1 and TRBJ1-1; D not resolved. This CDR3 comprises 13 residues. Looked up from germline, CDR1 is LGHDT and CDR2 is YNNKEL (reference sequence). Between the trimmed V and J ends, which lost 0 bases and 11 bases, there was a span of 13 bases. The CDR3 DNA sequence: TGTGCCAGCAGCCAAGATATGCTAGCGTACGCTTTCTTT. This codes for CASSQDMLAYAFF.

This clonotype has only a few counts. V usage is TRBV7-9 and J usage is TRBJ2-7; D might be TRBD2 (5 bases). The CDR3 is 13 residues long. Germline values: CDR1 SEHNR, CDR2 FQNEAQ (reference sequence). V was pared by 8 bases and J by 2 bases, with 13 bases between. CDR3 nucleotide sequence: TGTGCCAGCGCCGAGAGCGGTACCTACGAGCAGTACTTC. Translated, it gives CASAESGTYEQYF.

In this sample, this clonotype turned up many times. This chain uses TRBV12-3 or TRBV12-4 with TRBJ2-1; D call uncertain. This CDR3 has 13 residues. V lost 4 bases and J lost 0, with 4 bases in between. The CDR3 protein is CASSWDSYNEQFF. The CDR3 DNA follows: TGTGCCAGCAGTTGGGACTCCTACAATGAGCAGTTCTTC.

Ten or more counts support this clonotype. The chain uses TRBV12-3 or TRBV12-4 and TRBJ1-2; no clear D. V was pared by 5 bases and J by 8 bases, with 12 bases between. The CDR3 totals 12 residues. For the CDR3, the DNA is TGTGCCAGCAGTCAAGCGACGCACGGCTACACCTTC. This translates into CASSQATHGYTF.

This clonotype was seen a few times. The V and J genes are TRBV12-3 or TRBV12-4 and TRBJ2-2, with D perhaps matching TRBD1 (5 bases). Trimming removed 5 bases from V and 2 bases from J, with 12 bases in between. There are 15 residues in the CDR3. CDR3: CASSTGHLNTGELFF. The CDR3 DNA is TGTGCCAGCAGTACCGGACACCTTAACACCGGGGAGCTGTTTTTT.

This clonotype was seen a few times. The chain links TRBV20-1 to TRBJ2-5; possibly TRBD2 for D (6 bases). Germline V gene sequence: CDR1 DFQATT, CDR2 SNEGSKA (reference sequence). The length of the CDR3 is 16 residues. V was cut by 3 bases and J by 4 bases, with 21 bases left in between. The CDR3, as DNA: TGCAGTGCTAGCCGGAGGGTAGGGTTGAATTTAGAGACCCAGTACTTC. Translation: CSASRRVGLNLETQYF.

The chain recombines TRBV27 with TRBJ2-5; 7 nucleotides line up with TRBD1. The ends lost 5 bases at V and 8 bases at J; junction bases unmatched: 11. The CDR3 is 14 amino acids. The germline gives CDR1 MNHEY, CDR2 SMNVEV (reference sequence). CDR3 sequence: CASSPGQTSQTQYF. CDR3 nucleotides: TGTGCCAGCAGTCCGGGACAGACCTCGCAAACCCAGTACTTC.

The rearrangement uses TRBV5-5 and TRBJ2-1; tentative D call: TRBD1 (6 bases). Trimming removed 9 bases from V and 0 bases from J, with 16 bases in between. CDR3 length: 15 residues. Germline-derived CDR1 and CDR2 are SGHKS and YYEKEE (reference sequence). The CDR3 protein is CATSRQGTSYNEQFF. CDR3 DNA: TGTGCCACCTCTCGGCAGGGGACCTCCTACAATGAGCAGTTCTTC.

The table lists this clonotype with a few counts. The rearrangement uses TRBV7-2 and TRBJ1-2; D perhaps matches TRBD1 (5 bases). Germline V gene data show CDR1 as SGHTA and CDR2 as FQGNSA. The V end lost 5 bases, the J end lost 2 bases, and 9 bases lay between the germline ends. The CDR3 totals 13 residues. This CDR3 reads CASSDDRNYGYTF. In nucleotides, the CDR3 is TGTGCCAGCAGCGATGACAGAAACTATGGCTACACCTTC.

The V call is TRBV19, the J call TRBJ2-3; 8 bases are shared with TRBD2. In germline, CDR1 is LNHDA, CDR2 SQIVND (reference sequence). The CDR3 is made up of 12 amino acids. The trim removed 8 bases at V and 4 bases at J, leaving 2 bases unmatched. The CDR3 DNA reads as TGTGCCAGTGGGACTAGAGCAGATACGCAGTATTTT. This sequence encodes CASGTRADTQYF.

This clonotype was detected a few times. The chain links TRBV7-9 to TRBJ1-2, with D uncertain. The germline gives CDR1 SEHNR, CDR2 FQNEAQ (reference sequence). The CDR3 length is 15 residues. The germline V and J ends were trimmed by 1 base and 7 bases, with 16 bases remaining between them. CDR3 region: CASSLGEAGQVGYTF. DNA of the CDR3: TGTGCCAGCAGCTTAGGGGAAGCGGGCCAGGTTGGCTACACCTTC.

The CDR3 here is CASSISTGVQTQYF. The CDR3 DNA sequence: TGTGCCAGTAGTATCTCGACAGGGGTGCAGACCCAGTACTTC. This chain joins TRBV19 and TRBJ2-5, with TRBD1 identical over 8 bases. The CDR3 runs to 14 residues. Germline V gives CDR1 LNHDA, CDR2 SQIVND (reference sequence). V lost 3 bases to trimming and J lost 6 bases; unmatched junction nucleotides: 6.

This rearrangement joins TRBV5-6 to TRBJ2-3; TRBD1 matches 7 bases. Germline values: CDR1 SGHDT, CDR2 YYEEEE. V shed 4 bases and J 5 bases; nucleotides not matched to a gene: 4. This CDR3 contains 13 residues. CDR3 sequence (DNA): TGTGCCAGCAGCACCGCAGGGGGAGATACGCAGTATTTT. This sequence encodes CASSTAGGDTQYF.

The chain uses TRBV14 and TRBJ2-3; D is possibly TRBD2 (5 bases). CDR1 and CDR2 (germline): SGHDN, FVKESK. Trimming cost V 5 bases and J 5 bases, with 14 bases left between them. The CDR3 contains 14 residues. The CDR3 region has the DNA TGTGCCAGCAGCTTCGGGCGAGGGAGAGATACGCAGTATTTT. This gives the protein CASSFGRGRDTQYF.

This clonotype has ten or more counts. The chain recombines TRBV5-5 with TRBJ2-1; a possible D gene is TRBD2 (5 bases). V was pared by 0 bases and J by 4 bases, with 14 bases between. Germline V gives CDR1 SGHKS, CDR2 YYEKEE (reference sequence). The CDR3 extends over 16 amino acids. The CDR3 loop is CASSLGLGESYNEQFF. CDR3 nucleotides: TGTGCCAGCAGCTTGGGCCTCGGGGAGTCATACAATGAGCAGTTCTTC.

This clonotype was observed a few times. This sequence joins TRBV2 and TRBJ2-1; perhaps TRBD2 as D (6 bases). Germline CDR1 SNHLY, CDR2 FYNNEI. The germline V and J ends were trimmed by 3 bases and 9 bases, with 12 bases remaining between them. This CDR3 is 13 amino acids long. The CDR3 spells CASSERLGGEQFF. The DNA of the CDR3 is TGTGCCAGCAGTGAGAGACTAGGAGGTGAGCAGTTCTTC.

This chain uses TRBV2 with TRBJ2-1; no definite D call. The ends were cut back, 4 bases at V and 0 bases at J, with 10 bases in the middle. Germline V gene sequence: CDR1 SNHLY, CDR2 FYNNEI. This CDR3 contains 15 residues. DNA for the CDR3: TGTGCCAGCAGTGCGGGCCAGAGCTCCTACAATGAGCAGTTCTTC. Translating gives CASSAGQSSYNEQFF.

This clonotype was observed a handful of times. The gene calls are TRBV7-9 and TRBJ1-1; weak D call: TRBD1 (5 bases). Germline lookup yields CDR1 SEHNR and CDR2 FQNEAQ (reference sequence). The CDR3 has 16 residues. The V gene lost 1 base and the J gene lost 2 bases, with 14 bases spanning the gap. The CDR3 DNA sequence: TGTGCCAGCAGCTTAGAAGGGGCCACACCTAACACTGAAGCTTTCTTT. Translated, it gives CASSLEGATPNTEAFF.

The genes are TRBV5-4 and TRBJ2-5; TRBD1 or TRBD2 may be the D gene (5 bases each). The V end was cut by 4 bases, the J end by 1 base, with 14 bases between. The germline gives CDR1 SGHNT, CDR2 YYREEE (reference sequence). CDR3 length: 15 amino acids. The CDR3 region is CASSPSPGTQETQYF. As DNA, the CDR3 is TGTGCCAGCAGCCCAAGTCCCGGGACCCAAGAGACCCAGTACTTC. The whole variable domain, filled in from reference TRBV5-4 and TRBJ2-5, reads ETGVTQSPTHLIKTRGQQVTLRCSSQSGHNTVSWYQQALGQGPQFIFQYYREEENGRGNFPPRFSGLQFPNYSSELNVNALELDDSALYLCASSPSPGTQETQYFGPGTRLLVL.

In this sample, this clonotype turned up many times. The V call is TRBV5-4, the J call TRBJ1-1; no clear D gene. CDR3 length equals 15 residues. Trimming took off 4 bases at V and 5 bases at J, with 18 bases between the two ends. Germline loops: CDR1 SGHNT, CDR2 YYREEE (reference sequence). The CDR3 region has the DNA TGTGCCAGCAGCCCCGGTGCGTCACTGGGGACTGAAGCTTTCTTT. It codes for CASSPGASLGTEAFF.

Many counts were recorded for this clonotype. The CDR3 protein is CASSRRPRGEYEQYF. The DNA of the CDR3 is TGTGCCAGCAGCCGCCGTCCGCGGGGGGAGTACGAGCAGTACTTC. The rearrangement joins TRBV5-6 to TRBJ2-7, with 8 bases fitting TRBD2. V trimming: 4 bases; J trimming: 4 bases; junction bases outside the gene matches: 10. Germline CDR1 is SGHDT and CDR2 is YYEEEE. This CDR3 has 15 residues.

The rearrangement links TRBV24-1 to TRBJ2-7, with 7 positions matching TRBD1. With V trimmed by 2 bases and J by 3 bases, 6 bases remained unmatched. This CDR3 comprises 15 residues. Germline CDR1 is KGHDR and CDR2 is SFDVKD. The CDR3 sequence is CATSDSRGGFYEQYF. The CDR3, as DNA: TGTGCCACCAGTGATTCGCGAGGGGGCTTCTACGAGCAGTACTTC.

Concerning this clonotype itself: This may be a read error: a much more frequent sequence differs by one nucleotide. This chain joins TRBV20-1 and TRBJ2-5; 11 bases map to TRBD2. In germline, CDR1 is DFQATT, CDR2 SNEGSKA (reference sequence). This CDR3 comprises 15 residues. CDR3 sequence reads: CRARTLAGVQETQYF. The CDR3 DNA sequence: TGCCGTGCTCGCACACTAGCGGGAGTCCAAGAGACCCAGTACTTC.

V gene TRBV5-4 combines with J gene TRBJ2-5; 8 bases fit TRBD2. CDR3 length: 14 residues. CDR1 and CDR2 from the germline V gene are SGHNT and YYREEE (reference sequence). J gave up 8 bases and V 4 bases, and 10 bases lay outside the gene matches. CDR3 nucleotide sequence: TGTGCCAGCAGCCTCCGGGGGCGGGAGGAAACCCAGTACTTC. This encodes CASSLRGREETQYF.

V and J are TRBV9 and TRBJ2-1; possibly TRBD2 for D (5 bases). V shed 1 base and J shed 8 bases, with 13 bases lying between them. This CDR3 is built from 14 residues. CDR1 SGDLS and CDR2 YYNGEE come from the germline V gene. The CDR3 nucleotides are TGTGCCAGCAGCGTATCCGCGGCCGGGGATGAGCAGTTCTTC. Its translation is CASSVSAAGDEQFF.

This clonotype has only a few counts. The chain uses TRBV4-3 and TRBJ2-5; the D gene is possibly TRBD2 (5 bases). The CDR3 sequence is 13 residues long. Germline V CDR1 and CDR2: LGHNA, YSLEER. Trimming shortened V by 6 bases and J by 5 bases, and 13 bases separated the two germline ends. The CDR3 DNA reads as TGCGCCAGCAGTCCCGAGGTAGCGGAGACCCAGTACTTC. Its protein product is CASSPEVAETQYF.

The chain links TRBV5-1 to TRBJ2-1; TRBD2 might be the D (6 bases). V was trimmed by 7 bases and J by 4 bases, leaving 21 bases between them. The CDR3 is 16 amino acids. Germline V gene lookup returns CDR1 SGHRS and CDR2 YFSETQ. DNA of the CDR3: TGCGCCAGCCAAGGGAGGTGGGAGACGGGGTACAATGAGCAGTTCTTC. This translates into CASQGRWETGYNEQFF.